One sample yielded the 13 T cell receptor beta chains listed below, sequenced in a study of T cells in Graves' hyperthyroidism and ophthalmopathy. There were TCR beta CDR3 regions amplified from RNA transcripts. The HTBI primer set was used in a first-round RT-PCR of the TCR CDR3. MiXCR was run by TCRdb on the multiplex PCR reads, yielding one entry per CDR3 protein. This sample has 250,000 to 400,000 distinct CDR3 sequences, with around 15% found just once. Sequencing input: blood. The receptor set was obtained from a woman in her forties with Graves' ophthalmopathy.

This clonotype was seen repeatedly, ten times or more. DNA for the CDR3: TGTGCCAGTAGTATCGTGCTAGCGGGGGGCCCCAGGAACAATGAGCAGTTCTTC. The encoded protein is CASSIVLAGGPRNNEQFF. The rearrangement uses TRBV19 and TRBJ2-1, with TRBD2 identical over 11 bases. V lost 3 bases to trimming and J lost 5 bases; unmatched junction nucleotides: 12. The germline V gene has CDR1 LNHDA and CDR2 SQIVND (reference sequence). The CDR3 runs to 18 residues.

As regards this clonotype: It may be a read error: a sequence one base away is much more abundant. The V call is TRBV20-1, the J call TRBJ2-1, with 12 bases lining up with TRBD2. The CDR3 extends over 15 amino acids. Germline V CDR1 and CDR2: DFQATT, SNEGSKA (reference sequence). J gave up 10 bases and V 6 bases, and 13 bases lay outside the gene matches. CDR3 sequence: CSARRLTSGSDEQFF. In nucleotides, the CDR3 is TGCAGTGCCAGAAGGTTGACTAGCGGGAGTGACGAGCAGTTCTTC.

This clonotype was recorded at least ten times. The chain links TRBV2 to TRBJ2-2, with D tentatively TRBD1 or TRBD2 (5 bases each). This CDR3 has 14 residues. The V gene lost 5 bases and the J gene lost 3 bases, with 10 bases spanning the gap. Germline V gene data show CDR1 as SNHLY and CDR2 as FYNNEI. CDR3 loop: CASSSGPHTGELFF. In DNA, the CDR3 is TGTGCCAGCAGTTCGGGACCTCACACCGGGGAGCTGTTTTTT.

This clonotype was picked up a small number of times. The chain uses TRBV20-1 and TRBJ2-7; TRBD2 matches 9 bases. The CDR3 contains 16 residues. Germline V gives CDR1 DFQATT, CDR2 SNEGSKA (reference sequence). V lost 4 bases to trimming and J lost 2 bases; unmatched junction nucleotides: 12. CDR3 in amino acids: CSATVGLAGSAYEQYF. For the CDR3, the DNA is TGCAGTGCTACTGTAGGCCTAGCGGGATCCGCCTACGAGCAGTACTTC.

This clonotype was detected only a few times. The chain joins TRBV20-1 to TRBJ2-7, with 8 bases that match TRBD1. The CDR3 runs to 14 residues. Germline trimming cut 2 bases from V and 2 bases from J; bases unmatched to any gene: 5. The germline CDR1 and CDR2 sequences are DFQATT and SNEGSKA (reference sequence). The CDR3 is CSARIIQGAYEQYF. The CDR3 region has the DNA TGCAGTGCTAGAATAATACAGGGGGCCTACGAGCAGTACTTC.

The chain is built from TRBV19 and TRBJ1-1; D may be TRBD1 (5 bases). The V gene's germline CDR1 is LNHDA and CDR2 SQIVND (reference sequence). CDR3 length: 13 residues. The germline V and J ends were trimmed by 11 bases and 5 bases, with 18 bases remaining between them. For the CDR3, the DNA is TGTGCCTCAAGTACAGCCTGGGGGACTGAAGCTTTCTTT. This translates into CASSTAWGTEAFF.

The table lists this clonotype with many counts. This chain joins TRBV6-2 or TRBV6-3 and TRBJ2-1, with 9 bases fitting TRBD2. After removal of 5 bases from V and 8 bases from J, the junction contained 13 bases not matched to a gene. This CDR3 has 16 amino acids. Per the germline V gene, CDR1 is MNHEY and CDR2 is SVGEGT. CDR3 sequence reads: CASSRSGLAGSHEQFF. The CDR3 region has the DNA TGTGCCAGCAGTCGTTCAGGGCTAGCGGGATCGCATGAGCAGTTCTTC.

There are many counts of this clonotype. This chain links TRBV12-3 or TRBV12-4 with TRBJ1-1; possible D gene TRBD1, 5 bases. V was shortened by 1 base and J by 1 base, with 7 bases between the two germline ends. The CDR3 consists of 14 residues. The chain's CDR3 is CASSLDRKNTEAFF. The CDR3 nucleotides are TGTGCCAGCAGTTTAGACAGGAAGAACACTGAAGCTTTCTTT.

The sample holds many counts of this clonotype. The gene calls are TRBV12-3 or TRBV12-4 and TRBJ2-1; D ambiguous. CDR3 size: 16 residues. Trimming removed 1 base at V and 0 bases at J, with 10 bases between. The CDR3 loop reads CASSLGHPSSYNEQFF. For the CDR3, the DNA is TGTGCCAGCAGTTTAGGACACCCGAGCTCCTACAATGAGCAGTTCTTC.

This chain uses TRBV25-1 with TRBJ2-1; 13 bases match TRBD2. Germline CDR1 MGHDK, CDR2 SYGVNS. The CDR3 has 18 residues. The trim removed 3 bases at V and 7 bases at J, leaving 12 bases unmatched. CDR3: CASSDLGATSGRKNEQFF. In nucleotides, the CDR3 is TGTGCCAGCAGTGATTTGGGGGCGACTAGCGGGAGGAAGAATGAGCAGTTCTTC.

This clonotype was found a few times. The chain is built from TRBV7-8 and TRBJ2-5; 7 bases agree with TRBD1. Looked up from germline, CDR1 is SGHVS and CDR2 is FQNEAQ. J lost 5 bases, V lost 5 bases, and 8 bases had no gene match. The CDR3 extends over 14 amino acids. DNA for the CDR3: TGTGCCAGCAGCCATCGACAGGGTCGGGAGACCCAGTACTTC. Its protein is CASSHRQGRETQYF.

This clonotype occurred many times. CDR3 nucleotides: TGTGCCACCAAAACGCAGGGGGCTAGCAATCAGCCCCAGCATTTT. It is translated as CATKTQGASNQPQHF. V is TRBV28 and J is TRBJ1-5; the match to TRBD1 covers 8 bases. Trimming took 10 bases from V and 0 from J; bases not matched to a gene: 8. Germline values: CDR1 MDHEN, CDR2 SYDVKM. The CDR3 loop spans 15 amino acids.

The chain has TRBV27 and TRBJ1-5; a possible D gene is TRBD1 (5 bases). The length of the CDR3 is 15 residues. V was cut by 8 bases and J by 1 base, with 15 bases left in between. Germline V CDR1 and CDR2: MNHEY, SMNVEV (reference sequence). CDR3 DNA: TGTGCCAGCCGGGAGGGGCCGGGGAGCAATCAGCCCCAGCATTTT. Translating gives CASREGPGSNQPQHF.